The rows below give T cell receptor beta chains drawn from one sample of a study of cytomegalovirus exposure and HLA in healthy donors. The table came from immunoSEQ multiplex PCR; TCRdb's copy has only in-frame clones and leaves some out. The top ten hold 2% to 2.5% of the sample, which has around 150,000 clones, approximately 76% seen once. The specimen sequenced was PBMCs. These receptors all come from a female donor in good health and CMV-seronegative. CDR3s include the opening cysteine and the closing phenylalanine or tryptophan. Each record gives: J gene, D gene, V gene, CDR3 protein, CDR3 DNA. D genes are given only for firm matches.

TRBJ2-5 | TRBD2 | TRBV28 | CASSLWGTGGETQYF | TGTGCCAGCAGTTTATGGGGGACGGGGGGAGAGACCCAGTACTTC
TRBJ1-1 | TRBD1 | TRBV2 | CASSEHQGGNTEAFF | TGTGCCAGCAGTGAACATCAGGGGGGGAACACTGAAGCTTTCTTT
TRBJ1-2 | - | TRBV18 | CASSPGGGDYGYTF | TGTGCCAGCTCACCAGGAGGAGGGGACTATGGCTACACCTTC
TRBJ2-3 | TRBD2 | TRBV13 | CASSLGGGGLADTQYF | TGTGCCAGCAGCTTAGGTGGCGGGGGGCTAGCAGATACGCAGTATTTT
TRBJ2-7 | TRBD1 | TRBV7-9 | CASSPGTGSREQYF | TGTGCCAGCAGCCCCGGGACAGGAAGTCGCGAGCAGTACTTC
TRBJ1-2 | TRBD1 | TRBV27 | CASLPTGGAHYGYTF | TGTGCCAGCCTGCCCACAGGGGGCGCTCACTATGGCTACACCTTC
TRBJ1-2 | - | TRBV6-1 | CASRGANAGDYGYTF | TGTGCCAGCAGAGGAGCCAACGCAGGGGACTATGGCTACACCTTC
TRBJ2-7 | TRBD1 | TRBV7-9 | CASRLQGGNTYEQYF | TGTGCCAGCAGACTCCAAGGGGGCAATACCTACGAGCAGTACTTC
TRBJ1-1 | - | TRBV5-1 | CASSPRGEPEAFF | TGCGCCAGCAGCCCTCGTGGAGAACCTGAAGCTTTCTTT
TRBJ1-2 | - | TRBV2 | CASRNRAFRSGYTF | TGTGCCAGCAGGAACAGGGCTTTCAGATCGGGCTACACCTTC
TRBJ1-6 | TRBD1 | TRBV5-4 | CASSLEQGRSPLHF | TGTGCCAGCAGCTTGGAACAGGGGAGGTCACCCCTCCACTTT
TRBJ2-1 | TRBD2 | TRBV5-1 | CASSPGGTSGRYNEQFF | TGCGCCAGCAGCCCCGGCGGGACTAGCGGGCGTTACAATGAGCAGTTCTTC
TRBJ2-7 | TRBD2 | TRBV5-4 | CASSFGGAGGYEQYF | TGTGCCAGCAGCTTCGGCGGAGCGGGGGGTTACGAGCAGTACTTC